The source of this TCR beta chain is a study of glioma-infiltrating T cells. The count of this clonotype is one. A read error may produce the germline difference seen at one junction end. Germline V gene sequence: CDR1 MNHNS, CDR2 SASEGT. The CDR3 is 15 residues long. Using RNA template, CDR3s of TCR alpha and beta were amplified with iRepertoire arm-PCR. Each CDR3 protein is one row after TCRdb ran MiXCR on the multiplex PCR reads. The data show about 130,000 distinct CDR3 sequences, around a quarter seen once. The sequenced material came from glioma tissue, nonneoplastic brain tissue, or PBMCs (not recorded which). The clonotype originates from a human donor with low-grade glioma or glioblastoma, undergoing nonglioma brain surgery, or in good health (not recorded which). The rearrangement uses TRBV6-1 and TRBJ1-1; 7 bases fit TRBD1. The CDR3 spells CDSTPRGLANTEAFF. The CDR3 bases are TGTGACAGCACCCCGAGGGGGCTGGCGAACACTGAAGCTTTCTTT.